The entry below describes one T cell receptor (beta chain). These data originate in a study of blood T cell repertoires in COVID-19. About the study: The origin of the acute and convalescent COVID-19 samples was the United States, Italy and Spain. PBMCs, B-cell-depleted T cells, or T cells provided the cDNA or gDNA that made up the material.

The junction had 4 bases not matched to a gene; V was cut back by 2 bases and J by 4 bases. Looked up from germline, CDR1 is MNHEY and CDR2 is SVGAGI. This CDR3 comprises 15 residues. Source study methods: Scientists estimated how many nucleated cells there were by amplifying reference gene primers. Repertoires were generated with immunoSEQ multiplex PCR, while TCRdb's copy carries only in-frame clones and drops some. That table supplies the V and J calls and clone size; D and trimming were determined from the DNA. The repertoire has under 150,000 clones, 70% to 90% of them found once; the top ten carry approximately 2.7%.

The chain links TRBV6-5 to TRBJ1-2, with TRBD1 matching 10 bases. Sequences were obtained from peripheral blood. This TCR came from a woman aged 35 to 49 with active or convalescent COVID-19. CDR3: CASSYRDRGSYGYTF. CDR3 in DNA: TGTGCCAGCAGTTACCGGGACAGGGGAAGCTATGGCTACACCTTC.